Reported below is one T cell receptor (beta chain). The sample comes from a study of shared clonotypes between healthy human individuals. Trimming cost V 0 bases and J 2 bases; bases outside gene matches: 3. The CDR3 is 16 amino acids. The germline V gene encodes CDR1 SGHTA and CDR2 FQGTGA. Sorted-subset replicate PCRs used around 220 ng DNA, 25,000 to 30,000 T cell genomes. The data were produced by immunoSEQ multiplex PCR, yet TCRdb's version contains in-frame clones alone and is incomplete. The repertoire holds some 1.4 million clones, with 96% as singletons. This TCR came from a man aged 25 to 45 in good health. Sequenced: naive CD4+ T cells sorted from blood. Noted subset: CD45RA+ positively selected. V gene TRBV7-3 combines with J gene TRBJ2-1, with 8 bases identical to TRBD2. CDR3 sequence: CASSLTAGLAYNEQFF. In DNA form, the CDR3 reads TGTGCCAGCAGCTTAACGGCGGGACTAGCCTACAATGAGCAGTTCTTC.